The rows below give T cell receptor beta chains drawn from one sample of a study of T cells in narcolepsy. Using immunoSEQ multiplex PCR, the repertoire was profiled, and TCRdb retains in-frame clones only, with some absent. In the table there are 30,000 to 35,000 clones, 65% to 85% of which are singletons. The sample consisted of memory (CD45RA-) CD4+ T cells from blood. These TCRs come from a human donor in good health. CDR3s include the opening cysteine and the closing phenylalanine or tryptophan. A D gene is named only where the DNA matches it firmly. Clone size is stated in some rows and not others, as once, few, many or a class when expanded.

>TRBJ2-3|few|15|.|TRBV11-1
TGTGCCAGCAGCCCTAGACTATATAGCACAGATACGCAGTATTTT
CASSPRLYSTDTQYF
>TRBJ1-2|.|12|.|TRBV29-1
TGCAGCGTTGAAGCAGATCTCGATGGCTACACCTTC
CSVEADLDGYTF
>TRBJ2-1|.|13|TRBD1|TRBV5-8
TGTGCCAGCAGCAAAAGGACAGGTTTTGAGCAGTTCTTC
CASSKRTGFEQFF
>TRBJ2-4|.|14|.|TRBV9
TGTGCCAGCAGCGTAGAGGCTTCCAAAAACATTCAGTACTTC
CASSVEASKNIQYF
>TRBJ2-7|.|14|.|TRBV7-2
TGTGCCAGCAGCCCATCAGGGAGAAGGTACGAGCAGTACTTC
CASSPSGRRYEQYF
>TRBJ1-1|.|10|.|TRBV12-5
TGTGCTAGTGGTTTGGTACGAACCGCGTTT
CASGLVRTAF
>TRBJ1-2|.|14|.|TRBV19
TGTGCCAGTAGTCCCACTCAGGTGGTTAATGGCTACACCTTC
CASSPTQVVNGYTF
>TRBJ1-1|.|14|.|TRBV5-1
TGCGCCAGCAGCCTTGGACCGTCGAACACTGAAGCTTTCTTT
CASSLGPSNTEAFF
>TRBJ1-3|.|17|.|TRBV7-9
TGTGCCAGCAGCTTAGAGGGCTTGGAAGATACTGGAAACACCATATATTTT
CASSLEGLEDTGNTIYF
>TRBJ2-7|.|15|.|TRBV5-1
TGCGCCAGCAGCTCGTCTACAGGGCCAGCCTACGAGCAGTACTTC
CASSSSTGPAYEQYF
>TRBJ1-4|few|14|.|TRBV4-2
TGTGCCAGCAGCCAAGGGTGGGAAGGGGAAAAACTGTTTTTT
CASSQGWEGEKLFF
>TRBJ1-5|few|15|.|TRBV6-5
TGTGCCAGCACCAGCTTTTGGGGTAGCAATCAGCCCCAGCATTTT
CASTSFWGSNQPQHF
>TRBJ2-1|.|15|.|TRBV11-2
TGTGCCAGCAGCTTAGTTGCGGCCCGATACAATGAGCAGTTCTTC
CASSLVAARYNEQFF
>TRBJ1-2|.|18|TRBD1|TRBV19
TGTGCCAGTAGTATCCGTTACCGGGACAGCCAACCCAACTATGGCTACACCTTC
CASSIRYRDSQPNYGYTF
>TRBJ2-7|once|13|.|TRBV13
TGTGCCAGCAGCTCAGGACAGAGCTACGAGCAGTACTTC
CASSSGQSYEQYF
>TRBJ2-2|.|13|.|TRBV25-1
TGTGCCAGCAGTGAGGCGGCCGCCGGGGAGCTGTTTTTT
CASSEAAAGELFF
>TRBJ2-7|.|15|TRBD1|TRBV10-1
TGCGCCAGCAGTGAGTCGGGACAGGGTTCTTACGAGCAGTACTTC
CASSESGQGSYEQYF
>TRBJ1-5|.|14|.|TRBV30
TGTGCCTGGAGTGTAAACACGGGCAATCAGCCCCAGCATTTT
CAWSVNTGNQPQHF
>TRBJ2-5|.|13|TRBD1|TRBV11-2
TGTGCCAGCAGCTGGACAGGGTCGAAGACCCAGTACTTC
CASSWTGSKTQYF
>TRBJ1-6|.|14|.|TRBV6-1
TGTGCCAGCAGTGAAAAAAGTGGTAATTCACCCCTCCACTTT
CASSEKSGNSPLHF
>TRBJ1-1|.|13|.|TRBV11-2
TGTGCCAGCAGCTGGGAGCGGGATACTGAAGCTTTCTTT
CASSWERDTEAFF
>TRBJ1-1|.|14|.|TRBV11-2
TGTGCCAGCAGCTTAGAATGGGGTCGCACTGAAGCTTTCTTT
CASSLEWGRTEAFF
>TRBJ2-7|.|15|TRBD1|TRBV6-1
TGTGCCAGCAGTGAAATTTTACAGGGGGCTTACGAGCAGTACTTC
CASSEILQGAYEQYF
>TRBJ2-1|.|15|TRBD2|TRBV6-5
TGTGCCAGCAGTTACCGGCGGGAGGGCCAAAATGAGCAGTTCTTC
CASSYRREGQNEQFF
>TRBJ2-7|.|14|TRBD2|TRBV25-1
TGTGCCAGCAGTTCGACTAGCGGGAGATACGAGCAGTACTTC
CASSSTSGRYEQYF
>TRBJ2-1|once|16|TRBD2|TRBV15
TGTGCCACCAGCTTTGCGGTGGCTAGCGGGGATAATGAGCAGTTCTTC
CATSFAVASGDNEQFF
>TRBJ2-2|few|16|TRBD2|TRBV5-1
TGCGCCAGCAGCTTGGCGGCTAGCGGGAGGACCGGGGAGCTGTTTTTT
CASSLAASGRTGELFF
>TRBJ1-1|.|13|.|TRBV4-2
TGTGCCAGCAGCCAAGTAGTGAACACTGAAGCTTTCTTT
CASSQVVNTEAFF
>TRBJ1-3|.|16|.|TRBV2
TGTGCCAGCAGATTGGAGGGGACCTCCTCTGGAAACACCATATATTTT
CASRLEGTSSGNTIYF
>TRBJ1-1|.|14|TRBD1|TRBV5-8
TGTGCCAGCAGCCTAGGACAGGCGAACACTGAAGCTTTCTTT
CASSLGQANTEAFF
>TRBJ2-1|once|16|TRBD2|TRBV10-3
TGTGCCATCAGTGAGATGCCTAGCGGGACGCAGGGTGAGCAGTTCTTC
CAISEMPSGTQGEQFF
>TRBJ2-3|.|15|.|TRBV2
TGTGCCAGCCTAGCCTCTTTGATTAGCACAGATACGCAGTATTTT
CASLASLISTDTQYF
>TRBJ2-7|.|14|TRBD2|TRBV6-1
TGTGCCAGCAGTGATACGGGAGGGCCCTACGAGCAGTACTTC
CASSDTGGPYEQYF
>TRBJ1-1|.|13|.|TRBV2
TGTGCCAGCAGTGTCAAGCTGAACACTGAAGCTTTCTTT
CASSVKLNTEAFF
>TRBJ2-1|.|15|TRBD2|TRBV7-9
TGTGCCAGCACCGATAGCGGGTTGACCTACAATGAGCAGTTCTTC
CASTDSGLTYNEQFF
>TRBJ2-1|.|12|.|TRBV7-2
TGTGCCAGCAGCTGGATATCCAATGAGCAGTTCTTC
CASSWISNEQFF
>TRBJ2-7|few|13|TRBD1|TRBV6-5
TGTGCCAGCAGCCGCAGGGGGACCTACGAGCAGTACTTC
CASSRRGTYEQYF
>TRBJ2-7|once|16|TRBD2|TRBV19
TGTGCCAGTAGTACCCCGGGGGGGAAGGAAACCTACGAGCAGTACTTC
CASSTPGGKETYEQYF
>TRBJ2-1|.|15|.|TRBV5-1
TGCGCCAGCAGCTCCACCAACAGGGAGGGCAATGAGCAGTTCTTC
CASSSTNREGNEQFF
>TRBJ2-5|.|15|TRBD1|TRBV29-1
TGCAGCGTGGCGAGAGGGACAGAATACCAAGAGACCCAGTACTTC
CSVARGTEYQETQYF
>TRBJ2-1|.|14|.|TRBV15
TGTGCCACCAGCAGAGATGGTGGAAACAATGAGCAGTTCTTC
CATSRDGGNNEQFF
>TRBJ2-7|once|14|.|TRBV29-1
TGCAGCGTTATACCCGGGACGGGGACCTACGAGCAGTACTTC
CSVIPGTGTYEQYF
>TRBJ2-1|once|14|.|TRBV2
TGTGCCAGCGGCCGGCGGTTCTCCTACAATGAGCAGTTCTTC
CASGRRFSYNEQFF
>TRBJ2-6|.|17|TRBD1|TRBV7-8
TGTGCCAGCAGCTTGTTGACAGGGCGAAGTGGGGCCAACGTCCTGACTTTC
CASSLLTGRSGANVLTF
>TRBJ2-7|few|13|.|TRBV6-1
TGTGCCAGCAGTGAATGGAGGGGAGGCGAGCAGTACTTC
CASSEWRGGEQYF
>TRBJ1-5|.|14|.|TRBV6-5
TGTGCCAGCAGTGAAGGCTCAGGGCGGCAGCCCCAGCATTTT
CASSEGSGRQPQHF
>TRBJ2-7|.|14|.|TRBV10-1
TGCGCCAGCAGTGAGTTGGACAAGAGCTACGAGCAGTACTTC
CASSELDKSYEQYF
>TRBJ1-1|.|17|.|TRBV11-2
TGTGCCAGCAGCTCCACGTCCCGGGGGCTCTCCCTAGGTGAAGCTTTCTTT
CASSSTSRGLSLGEAFF
>TRBJ1-2|.|12|.|TRBV28
TGTGCCGGCGGGCCATCCAGGAGCGGCTACACCTTC
CAGGPSRSGYTF
>TRBJ2-1|.|13|TRBD1|TRBV30
TGTGCCTGGAGACAGGGGTCGGGCAATGAGCAGTTCTTC
CAWRQGSGNEQFF
>TRBJ2-5|.|13|.|TRBV10-3
TGTGCCATCAGTGGGGGACTGTTTCAGACCCAGTACTTC
CAISGGLFQTQYF
>TRBJ1-4|.|16|.|TRBV4-1
TGCGCCAGCAGCCAAGCCGGGACTGCGGTGGGTGAAAAACTGTTTTTT
CASSQAGTAVGEKLFF
>TRBJ1-1|.|13|.|TRBV11-2
TGTGCCAGCAGCCAAATAGAGGGCACTGAAGCTTTCTTT
CASSQIEGTEAFF
>TRBJ1-2|.|13|.|TRBV27
TGTGCCAGCAGTTTAGGCGAGGGTGGCGGCTACACCTTC
CASSLGEGGGYTF
>TRBJ2-7|.|15|TRBD2|TRBV27
TGTGCCAGCAGTTTAGCGGGAGGGCCCTCCTACGAGCAGTACTTC
CASSLAGGPSYEQYF
>TRBJ2-1|.|15|.|TRBV6-6
TGTGCCAGCAGTTCCCCAGCTATTACCTACAATGAGCAGTTCTTC
CASSSPAITYNEQFF
>TRBJ2-1|.|16|TRBD1|TRBV5-1
TGCGCCAGCAGCCGACAGGGGGCGAGCTCCTACAATGAGCAGTTCTTC
CASSRQGASSYNEQFF